This is a list of T cell receptor beta chains from one sample in a study of blood T cell repertoires in COVID-19. Produced via immunoSEQ multiplex PCR; TCRdb's table is partial and in-frame only. Here the sample spans 100,000 to 110,000 clones, about 82% being singletons. Sequenced input: peripheral blood. These receptors all stem from a man in his fifties with active or convalescent COVID-19. The CDR3 runs from the conserved cysteine through the conserved F or W. A D gene is named only where the DNA matches it firmly. Some rows have no size entry. The others give once, few or many, or a class for an expanded clone.

TRBD2	once	TRBV27	TRBJ2-3	CASSEGLADTYTQYF	TGTGCCAGCAGCGAAGGACTAGCGGACACTTATACGCAGTATTTT
.	.	TRBV21-1	TRBJ1-6	CASNKGEGDDSPLHF	TGTGCCAGCAACAAAGGAGAAGGGGATGATTCACCCCTCCACTTT
TRBD1	.	TRBV27	TRBJ1-2	CASSSGTGGAYGYTF	TGTGCCAGCAGCTCGGGGACAGGGGGGGCCTATGGCTACACCTTC
TRBD1	.	TRBV2	TRBJ1-1	CASSDQGANTEAFF	TGTGCCAGCAGTGACCAGGGGGCGAACACTGAAGCTTTCTTT
TRBD1	few	TRBV10-3	TRBJ2-3	CAISGWKGQNDDTQYF	TGTGCCATCAGTGGGTGGAAGGGACAGAACGATGATACGCAGTATTTT
TRBD1	.	TRBV7-9	TRBJ2-7	CASSPGTGVTYEQYF	TGTGCCAGCAGCCCCGGGACAGGGGTTACTTACGAGCAGTACTTC
.	.	TRBV5-1	TRBJ2-1	CASSFRDEQFF	TGCGCCAGCAGCTTCAGGGATGAGCAGTTCTTC
TRBD2	.	TRBV28	TRBJ2-7	CASSLAREASYEQYF	TGTGCCAGCAGTTTAGCGCGGGAGGCCTCCTACGAGCAGTACTTC
.	.	TRBV5-4	TRBJ2-1	CATTPGLHNEQFF	TGTGCCACCACCCCGGGACTCCACAATGAGCAGTTCTTC
.	.	TRBV5-6	TRBJ1-2	CASSLDPVPPYGYTF	TGTGCCAGCAGCTTGGATCCGGTTCCTCCTTATGGCTACACCTTC
.	once	TRBV5-4	TRBJ1-2	CASSLTTALDGYTF	TGTGCCAGCAGCTTGACCACAGCATTGGATGGCTACACCTTC
TRBD2	once	TRBV5-5	TRBJ2-1	CASSFSSGSSYNEQFF	TGTGCCAGCAGCTTTTCGAGCGGGAGCTCCTACAATGAGCAGTTCTTC
TRBD1	.	TRBV5-1	TRBJ1-1	CASSRPGTGLNTEAFF	TGCGCCAGCAGCCGTCCCGGGACAGGGCTGAACACTGAAGCTTTCTTT
TRBD1	.	TRBV19	TRBJ1-2	CASGRGQGGGYTF	TGTGCCAGTGGGAGGGGACAGGGCGGAGGCTACACCTTC
TRBD2	.	TRBV6-5	TRBJ2-1	CASNRLAGDNEQFF	TGTGCCAGCAACCGACTAGCGGGGGACAATGAGCAGTTCTTC
.	.	TRBV12-3/TRBV12-4	TRBJ1-2	CASSLGAGYGYTF	TGTGCCAGCAGTTTAGGGGCGGGTTATGGCTACACCTTC